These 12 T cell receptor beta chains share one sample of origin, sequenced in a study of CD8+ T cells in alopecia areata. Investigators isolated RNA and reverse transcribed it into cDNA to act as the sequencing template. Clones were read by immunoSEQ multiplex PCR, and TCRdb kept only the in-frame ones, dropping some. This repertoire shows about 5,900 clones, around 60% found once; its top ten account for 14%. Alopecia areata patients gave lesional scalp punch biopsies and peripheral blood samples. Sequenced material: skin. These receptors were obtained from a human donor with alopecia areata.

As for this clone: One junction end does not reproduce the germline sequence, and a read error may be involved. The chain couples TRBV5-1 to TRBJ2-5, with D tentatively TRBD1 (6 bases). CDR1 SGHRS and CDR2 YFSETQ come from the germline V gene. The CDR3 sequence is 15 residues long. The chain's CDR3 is CAGSFLQGSQETQYF. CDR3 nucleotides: TGCGCCGGCAGCTTTCTTCAGGGGAGCCAAGAGACCCAGTACTTC.

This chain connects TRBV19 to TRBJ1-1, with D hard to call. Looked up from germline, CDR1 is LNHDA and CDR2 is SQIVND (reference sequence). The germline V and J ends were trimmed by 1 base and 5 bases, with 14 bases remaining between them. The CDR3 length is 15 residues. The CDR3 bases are TGTGCCAGTAGTATAGCCGAAGCTAAAGGGACTGAAGCTTTCTTT. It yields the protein CASSIAEAKGTEAFF.

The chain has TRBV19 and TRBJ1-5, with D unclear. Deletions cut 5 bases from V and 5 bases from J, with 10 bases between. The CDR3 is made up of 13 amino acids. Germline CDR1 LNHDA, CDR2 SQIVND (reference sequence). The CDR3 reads CASSGMGYQPQHF. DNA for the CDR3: TGTGCCAGTAGTGGCATGGGGTATCAGCCCCAGCATTTT.

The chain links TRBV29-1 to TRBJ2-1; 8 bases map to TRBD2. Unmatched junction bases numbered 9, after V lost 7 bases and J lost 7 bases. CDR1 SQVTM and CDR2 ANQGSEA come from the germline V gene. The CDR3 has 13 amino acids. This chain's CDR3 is CSASGRAGNEQFF. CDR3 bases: TGCAGCGCTTCCGGGAGGGCCGGGAATGAGCAGTTCTTC.

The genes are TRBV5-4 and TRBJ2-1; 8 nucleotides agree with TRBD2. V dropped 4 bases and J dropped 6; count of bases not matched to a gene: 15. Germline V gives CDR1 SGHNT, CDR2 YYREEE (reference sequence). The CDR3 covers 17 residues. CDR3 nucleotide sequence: TGTGCCAGCAGCACCCCGAGGGCCGGGGGGGACCGCAATGAGCAGTTCTTC. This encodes CASSTPRAGGDRNEQFF. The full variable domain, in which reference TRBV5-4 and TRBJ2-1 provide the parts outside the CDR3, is ETGVTQSPTHLIKTRGQQVTLRCSSQSGHNTVSWYQQALGQGPQFIFQYYREEENGRGNFPPRFSGLQFPNYSSELNVNALELDDSALYLCASSTPRAGGDRNEQFFGPGTRLTVL.

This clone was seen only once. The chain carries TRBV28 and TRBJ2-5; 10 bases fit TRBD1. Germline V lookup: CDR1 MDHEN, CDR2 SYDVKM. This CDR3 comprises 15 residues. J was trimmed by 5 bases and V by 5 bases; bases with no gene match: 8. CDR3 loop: CASSAYRDRGETQYF. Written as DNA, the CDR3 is TGTGCCAGCAGTGCATACCGGGACAGGGGTGAGACCCAGTACTTC.

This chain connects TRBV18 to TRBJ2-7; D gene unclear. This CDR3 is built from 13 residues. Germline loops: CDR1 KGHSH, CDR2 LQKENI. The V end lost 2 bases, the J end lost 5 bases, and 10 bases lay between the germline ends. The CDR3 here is CASSPLTINEQYF. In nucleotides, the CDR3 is TGTGCCAGCTCACCATTGACAATCAACGAGCAGTACTTC.

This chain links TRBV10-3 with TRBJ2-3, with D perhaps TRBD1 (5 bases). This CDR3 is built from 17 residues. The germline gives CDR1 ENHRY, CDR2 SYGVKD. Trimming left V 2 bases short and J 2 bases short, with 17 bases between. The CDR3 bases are TGTGCCATCAGTGAGGTCAGGGAATCACCGCCCACAGATACGCAGTATTTT. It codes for CAISEVRESPPTDTQYF.

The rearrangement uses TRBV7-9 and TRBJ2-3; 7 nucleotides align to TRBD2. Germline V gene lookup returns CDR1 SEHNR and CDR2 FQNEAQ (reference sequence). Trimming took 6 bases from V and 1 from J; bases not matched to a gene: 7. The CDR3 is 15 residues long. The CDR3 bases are TGTGCCAGCAGACCCAGCGGGGATCGCACAGATACGCAGTATTTT. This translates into CASRPSGDRTDTQYF.

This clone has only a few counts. CDR3 DNA sequence: TGTGCCAGCAGCATATTCCAGGGTATCACCTACAATGAGCAGTTCTTC. It yields the protein CASSIFQGITYNEQFF. The chain uses TRBV7-8 and TRBJ2-1; D is possibly TRBD1 (5 bases). In germline, CDR1 is SGHVS, CDR2 FQNEAQ. The CDR3 runs to 16 residues. The germline V and J ends were trimmed by 5 bases and 2 bases, with 16 bases remaining between them.

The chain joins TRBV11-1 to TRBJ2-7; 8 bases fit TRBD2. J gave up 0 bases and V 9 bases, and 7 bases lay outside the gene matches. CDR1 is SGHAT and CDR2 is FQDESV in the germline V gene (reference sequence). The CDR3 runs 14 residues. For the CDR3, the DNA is TGTGCCAGTGGGCGGGAGGCCTTCTCCTACGAGCAGTACTTC. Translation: CASGREAFSYEQYF.

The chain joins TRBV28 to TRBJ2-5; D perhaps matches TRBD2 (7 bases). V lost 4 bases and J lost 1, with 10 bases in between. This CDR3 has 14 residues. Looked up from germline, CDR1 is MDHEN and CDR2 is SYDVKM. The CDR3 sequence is CASSSAGAQETQYF. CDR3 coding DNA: TGTGCCAGCAGTTCGGCGGGGGCCCAAGAGACCCAGTACTTC.